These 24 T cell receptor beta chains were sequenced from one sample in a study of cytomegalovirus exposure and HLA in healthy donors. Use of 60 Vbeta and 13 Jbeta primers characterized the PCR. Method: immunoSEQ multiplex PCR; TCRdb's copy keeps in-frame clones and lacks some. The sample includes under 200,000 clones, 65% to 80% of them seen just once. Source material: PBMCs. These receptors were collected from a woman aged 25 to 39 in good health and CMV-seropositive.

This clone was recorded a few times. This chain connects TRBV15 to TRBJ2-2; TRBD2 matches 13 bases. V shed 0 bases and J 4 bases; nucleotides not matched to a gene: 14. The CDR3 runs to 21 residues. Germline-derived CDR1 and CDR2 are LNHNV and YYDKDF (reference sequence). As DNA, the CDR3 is TGTGCCACCAGCAGAGAAGACCCGGGACTAGCGGGACCTAACGGCACCGGGGAGCTGTTTTTT. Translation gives CATSREDPGLAGPNGTGELFF.

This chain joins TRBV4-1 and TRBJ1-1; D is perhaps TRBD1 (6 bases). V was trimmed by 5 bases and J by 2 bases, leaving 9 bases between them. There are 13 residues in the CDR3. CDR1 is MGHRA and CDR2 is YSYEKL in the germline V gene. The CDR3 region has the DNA TGCGCCAGCAGCAGGACAGCTAACACTGAAGCTTTCTTT. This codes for CASSRTANTEAFF.

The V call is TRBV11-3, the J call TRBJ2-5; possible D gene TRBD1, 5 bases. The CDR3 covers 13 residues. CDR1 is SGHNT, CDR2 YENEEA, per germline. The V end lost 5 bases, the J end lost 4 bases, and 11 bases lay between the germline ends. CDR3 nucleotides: TGTGCCAGCAGCCCCGCAGGGCGAGAGACCCAGTACTTC. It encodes CASSPAGRETQYF.

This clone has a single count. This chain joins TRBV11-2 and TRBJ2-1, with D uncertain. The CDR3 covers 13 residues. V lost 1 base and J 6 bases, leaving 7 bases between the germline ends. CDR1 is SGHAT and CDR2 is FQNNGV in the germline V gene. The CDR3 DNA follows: TGTGCCAGCAGCTTAGCTTTCCCCAATGAGCAGTTCTTC. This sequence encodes CASSLAFPNEQFF.

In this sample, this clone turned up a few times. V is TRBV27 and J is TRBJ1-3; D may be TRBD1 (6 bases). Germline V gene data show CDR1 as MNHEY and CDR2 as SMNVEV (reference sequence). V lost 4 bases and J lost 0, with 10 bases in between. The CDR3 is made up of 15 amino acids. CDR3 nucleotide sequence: TGTGCCAGCAGTTCTACAGGGTACTCTGGAAACACCATATATTTT. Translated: CASSSTGYSGNTIYF.

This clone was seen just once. The DNA of the CDR3 is TGTGCCAGCAGTTTACGGCGGCAAGAGACCCAGTACTTC. It encodes CASSLRRQETQYF. J is TRBJ2-5 and V is TRBV27; D gene ambiguous. The germline V and J ends were trimmed by 2 bases and 2 bases, with 6 bases remaining between them. This CDR3 region has 13 residues. Germline CDR1 reads MNHEY; CDR2 reads SMNVEV (reference sequence).

CDR3 nucleotides: TGTGCCAGCAGCCTCGGGGTTGACAATGAGCAGTTCTTC. Translated, it gives CASSLGVDNEQFF. This rearrangement joins TRBV13 to TRBJ2-1, with D perhaps matching TRBD2 (5 bases). V lost 5 bases and J lost 5, with 10 bases in between. The germline V gene has CDR1 PRHDT and CDR2 FYEKMQ (reference sequence). The CDR3 has 13 residues.

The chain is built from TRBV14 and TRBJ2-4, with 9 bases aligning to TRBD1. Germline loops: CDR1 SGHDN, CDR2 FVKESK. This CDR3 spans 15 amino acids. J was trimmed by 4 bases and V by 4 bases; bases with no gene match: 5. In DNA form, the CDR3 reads TGTGCCAGCAGCCTAACCGGGACAGGGAAAAACATTCAGTACTTC. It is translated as CASSLTGTGKNIQYF.

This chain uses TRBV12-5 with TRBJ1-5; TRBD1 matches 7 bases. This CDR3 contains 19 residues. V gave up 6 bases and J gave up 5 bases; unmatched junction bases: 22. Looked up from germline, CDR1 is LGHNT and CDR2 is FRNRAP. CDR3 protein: CASGSMRRGLMGRDQPQHF. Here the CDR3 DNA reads TGTGCTAGTGGCAGTATGAGGAGGGGGCTAATGGGCAGGGATCAGCCCCAGCATTTT.

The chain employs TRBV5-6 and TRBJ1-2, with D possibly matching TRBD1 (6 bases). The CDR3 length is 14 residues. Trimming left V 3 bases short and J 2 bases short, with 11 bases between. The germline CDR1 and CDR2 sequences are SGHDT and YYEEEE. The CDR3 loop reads CASSSTQGNYGYTF. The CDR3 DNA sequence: TGTGCCAGCAGCTCCACCCAGGGGAACTATGGCTACACCTTC.

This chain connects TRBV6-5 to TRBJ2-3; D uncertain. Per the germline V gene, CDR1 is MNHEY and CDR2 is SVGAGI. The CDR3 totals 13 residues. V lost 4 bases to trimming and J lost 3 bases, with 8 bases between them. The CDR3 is CASSFTETDTQYF. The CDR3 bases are TGTGCCAGCAGTTTCACAGAGACAGATACGCAGTATTTT.

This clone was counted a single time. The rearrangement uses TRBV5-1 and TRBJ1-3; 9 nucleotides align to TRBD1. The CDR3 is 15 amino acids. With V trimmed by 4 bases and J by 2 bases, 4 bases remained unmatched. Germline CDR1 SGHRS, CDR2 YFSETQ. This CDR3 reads CASSLDRGTGNTIYF. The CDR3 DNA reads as TGCGCCAGCAGCCTGGACAGGGGCACTGGAAACACCATATATTTT. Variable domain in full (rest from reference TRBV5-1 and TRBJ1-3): KAGVTQTPRYLIKTRGQQVTLSCSPISGHRSVSWYQQTPGQGLQFLFEYFSETQRNKGNFPGRFSGRQFSNSRSEMNVSTLELGDSALYLCASSLDRGTGNTIYFGEGSWLTVV.

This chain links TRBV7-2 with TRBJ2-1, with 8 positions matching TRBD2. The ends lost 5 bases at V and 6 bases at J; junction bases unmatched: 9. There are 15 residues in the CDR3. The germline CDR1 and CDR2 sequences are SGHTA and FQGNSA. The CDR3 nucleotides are TGTGCCAGCAGCGGCGGGGGGCCACGCAGCAATGAGCAGTTCTTC. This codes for CASSGGGPRSNEQFF.

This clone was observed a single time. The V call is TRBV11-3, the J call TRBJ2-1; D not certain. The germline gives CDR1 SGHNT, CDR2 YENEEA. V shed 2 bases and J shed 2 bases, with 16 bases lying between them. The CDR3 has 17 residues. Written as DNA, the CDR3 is TGTGCCAGCAGCTTAAGATTCTCGACATTTCCCTACAATGAGCAGTTCTTC. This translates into CASSLRFSTFPYNEQFF.

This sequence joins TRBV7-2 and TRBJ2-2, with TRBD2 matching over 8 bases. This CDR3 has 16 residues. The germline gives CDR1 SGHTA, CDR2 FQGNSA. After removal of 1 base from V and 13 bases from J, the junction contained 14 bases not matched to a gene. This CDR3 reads CASSLEGAGGRRGLFF. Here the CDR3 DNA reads TGTGCCAGCAGCTTAGAAGGGGCGGGGGGACGACGTGGGCTGTTTTTT.

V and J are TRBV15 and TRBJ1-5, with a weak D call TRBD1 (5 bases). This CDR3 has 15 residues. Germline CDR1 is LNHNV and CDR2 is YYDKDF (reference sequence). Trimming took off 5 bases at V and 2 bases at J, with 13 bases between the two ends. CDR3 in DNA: TGTGCCACCAGCTGGACAATCTTTGGCAATCAGCCCCAGCATTTT. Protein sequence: CATSWTIFGNQPQHF. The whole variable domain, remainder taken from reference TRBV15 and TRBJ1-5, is DAMVIQNPRYQVTQFGKPVTLSCSQTLNHNVMYWYQQKSSQAPKLLFHYYDKDFNNEADTPDNFQSRRPNTSFCFLDIRSPGLGDTAMYLCATSWTIFGNQPQHFGDGTRLSIL.

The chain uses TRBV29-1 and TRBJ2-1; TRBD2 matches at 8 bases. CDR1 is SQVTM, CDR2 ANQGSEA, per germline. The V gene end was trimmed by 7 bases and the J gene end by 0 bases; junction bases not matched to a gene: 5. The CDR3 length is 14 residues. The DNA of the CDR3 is TGCAGCGCTCTAGCGGGCAGCTCCTACAATGAGCAGTTCTTC. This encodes CSALAGSSYNEQFF.

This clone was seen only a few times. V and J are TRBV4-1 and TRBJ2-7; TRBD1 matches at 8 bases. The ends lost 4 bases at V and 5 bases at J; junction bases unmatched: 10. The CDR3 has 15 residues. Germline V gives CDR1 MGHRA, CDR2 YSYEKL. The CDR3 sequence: CASSLRTGLGDEQYF. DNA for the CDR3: TGCGCCAGCAGCCTGCGGACAGGGCTGGGGGACGAGCAGTACTTC.

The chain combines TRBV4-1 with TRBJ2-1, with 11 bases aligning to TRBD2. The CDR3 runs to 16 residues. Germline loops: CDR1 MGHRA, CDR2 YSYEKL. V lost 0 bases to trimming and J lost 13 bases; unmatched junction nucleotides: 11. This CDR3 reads CASSQDRVAGGRPQFF. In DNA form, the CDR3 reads TGCGCCAGCAGCCAAGATCGGGTAGCGGGGGGGCGACCTCAGTTCTTC.

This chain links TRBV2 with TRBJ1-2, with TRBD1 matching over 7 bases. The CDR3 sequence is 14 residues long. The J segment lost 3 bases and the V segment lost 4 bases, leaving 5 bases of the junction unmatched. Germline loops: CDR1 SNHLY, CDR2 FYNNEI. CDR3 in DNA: TGTGCCAGCAGTGTTGGGGACAGCTACTATGGCTACACCTTC. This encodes CASSVGDSYYGYTF.

CDR3 residues: CASSGLAGGSDTQYF. CDR3 nucleotide sequence: TGTGCCAGCAGTGGGTTAGCGGGAGGTTCAGATACGCAGTATTTT. The J gene is TRBJ2-3, the V gene TRBV2; 10 bases are a match to TRBD2. In germline, CDR1 is SNHLY, CDR2 FYNNEI. Unmatched junction bases numbered 5, after V lost 4 bases and J lost 4 bases. There are 15 residues in the CDR3.

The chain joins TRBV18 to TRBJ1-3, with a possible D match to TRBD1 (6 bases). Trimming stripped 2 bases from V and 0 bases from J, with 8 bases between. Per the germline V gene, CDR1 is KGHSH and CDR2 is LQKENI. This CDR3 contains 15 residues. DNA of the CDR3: TGTGCCAGCTCACCAACAGGGAACTCTGGAAACACCATATATTTT. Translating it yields CASSPTGNSGNTIYF.

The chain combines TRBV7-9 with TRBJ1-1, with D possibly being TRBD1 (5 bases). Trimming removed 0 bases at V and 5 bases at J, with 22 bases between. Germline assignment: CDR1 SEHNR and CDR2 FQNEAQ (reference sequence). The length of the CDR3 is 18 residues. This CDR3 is CASSLAIFGTPDGTEAFF. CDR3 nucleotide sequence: TGTGCCAGCAGCTTAGCAATATTTGGGACTCCCGATGGTACTGAAGCTTTCTTT. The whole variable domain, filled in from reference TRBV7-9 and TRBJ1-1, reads DTGVSQNPRHKITKRGQNVTFRCDPISEHNRLYWYRQTLGQGPEFLTYFQNEAQLEKSRLLSDRFSAERPKGSFSTLEIQRTEQGDSAMYLCASSLAIFGTPDGTEAFFGQGTRLTVV.

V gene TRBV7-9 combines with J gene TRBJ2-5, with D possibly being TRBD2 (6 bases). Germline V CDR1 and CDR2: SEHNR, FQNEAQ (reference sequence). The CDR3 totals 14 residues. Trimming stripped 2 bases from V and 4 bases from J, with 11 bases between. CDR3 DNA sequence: TGTGCCAGCAGCTTACCCGGGGGTCGAGAGACCCAGTACTTC. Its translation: CASSLPGGRETQYF.